This TCR beta chain is from a study of blood T cell repertoires in COVID-19. The CDR3 has 16 amino acids. V was pared by 4 bases and J by 1 base, with 17 bases between. The V gene's germline CDR1 is SGHDT and CDR2 YYEEEE. As handled by the study authors: Reference gene primers were amplified, and this amplification served to estimate nucleated cell counts. Using immunoSEQ multiplex PCR, the repertoire was profiled, and TCRdb retains in-frame clones only, with some absent. Clone size and V and J calls were adopted from that table, with D and trimming inferred from the DNA. The data show 95,000 to 150,000 clones, with around 81% seen just once and roughly 4% held by the top ten.

Sequences were obtained from peripheral blood. The chain recombines TRBV5-6 with TRBJ1-2; the D gene is possibly TRBD1 (6 bases). This TCR was recovered from a woman between 50 and 59 years old with acute or convalescent COVID-19. The CDR3 loop reads CASSLGVRGRNYGYTF. The DNA of the CDR3 is TGTGCCAGCAGCCTTGGTGTCAGGGGACGTAACTATGGCTACACCTTC.